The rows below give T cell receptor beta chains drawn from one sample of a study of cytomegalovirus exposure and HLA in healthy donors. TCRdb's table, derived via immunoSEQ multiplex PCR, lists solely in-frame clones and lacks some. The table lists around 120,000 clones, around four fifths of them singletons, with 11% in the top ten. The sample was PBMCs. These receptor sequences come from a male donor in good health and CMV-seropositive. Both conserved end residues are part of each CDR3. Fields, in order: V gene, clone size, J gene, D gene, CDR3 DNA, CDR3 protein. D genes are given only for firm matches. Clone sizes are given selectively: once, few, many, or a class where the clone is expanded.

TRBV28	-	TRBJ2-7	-	TGTGCCAGCAGTTTTCATACTAGGGTGCAGTACTTC	CASSFHTRVQYF
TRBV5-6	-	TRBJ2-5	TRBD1	TGTGCCAGCAGCTTAGGAAGGGGGCAACAAGAGACCCAGTACTTC	CASSLGRGQQETQYF
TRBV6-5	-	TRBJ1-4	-	TGTGCCAGCCGACAGGTATTCGGTGAAAAACTGTTTTTT	CASRQVFGEKLFF
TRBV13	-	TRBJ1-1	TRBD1	TGTGCCAGCAGCCCAGACAGGGGTGCTCCTCGGACTGAAGCTTTCTTT	CASSPDRGAPRTEAFF
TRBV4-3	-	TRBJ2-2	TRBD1	TGCGCCAGCAGCCAATTTAGCCAGGGGGTTGTCGGGGAGCTGTTTTTT	CASSQFSQGVVGELFF
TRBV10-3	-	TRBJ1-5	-	TGTGCCATCAGTGAGAGGGGTAGCAATCAGCCCCAGCATTTT	CAISERGSNQPQHF
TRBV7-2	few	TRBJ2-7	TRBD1	TGTGCCAGCAGCCCTCGACAGGGCGAGCAGTACTTC	CASSPRQGEQYF
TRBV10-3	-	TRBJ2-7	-	TGTGCCATCTCCCCGGGGGTAAGCTCCTACGAGCAGTACTTC	CAISPGVSSYEQYF
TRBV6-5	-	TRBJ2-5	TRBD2	TGTGCCAGCAGTGCCACGGTGGCGGGAGGAGAGACCCAGTACTTC	CASSATVAGGETQYF
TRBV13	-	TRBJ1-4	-	TGTGCCAGCAGCTTAGGACAGGCACTCAATGAAAAACTGTTTTTT	CASSLGQALNEKLFF
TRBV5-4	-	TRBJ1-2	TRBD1	TGTGCCAGCAGTCCACAGGGGGCGCAGTATGGCTACACCTTC	CASSPQGAQYGYTF
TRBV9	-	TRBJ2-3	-	TGTGCCAGCAACCTAGGGGGAGAGGGTACAGATACGCAGTATTTT	CASNLGGEGTDTQYF
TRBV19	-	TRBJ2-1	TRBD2	TGTGCCAGTAGACCGCCGAATAGCGGGAGAAAAAACAATGAGCAGTTCTTC	CASRPPNSGRKNNEQFF
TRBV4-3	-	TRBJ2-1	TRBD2	TGCGCCAGCAGCCAAGCGGGGGGGCGGCAGTTCTTC	CASSQAGGRQFF
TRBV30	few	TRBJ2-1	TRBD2	TGTGCCTGGAGGGCCCGGGGGGTCACCTACAATGAGCAGTTCTTC	CAWRARGVTYNEQFF